This record concerns one T cell receptor (beta chain) sequence. No antigen is known for it. The junction shows a germline mismatch at one end, possibly a read error. These data are taken from a study of cytomegalovirus exposure and HLA in healthy donors. Study-level information: Sequencing of 150 million to 200 million T cells in an earlier analysis found 95 million to 120 million unique TCR beta sequences.

In germline, CDR1 is DFQATT, CDR2 SNEGSKA (reference sequence). This CDR3 region has 11 residues. Vbeta (60) and Jbeta (13) primers were used in the PCR. Profiled with immunoSEQ multiplex PCR; TCRdb holds only in-frame clones, not every one. Among over 110,000 clones listed, about three quarters were seen once. These donors counted as nominally healthy when sampled, but unrecorded immune exposures were likely. Study observations and caveats: Owing to their indistinguishability, certain V segments, notably TRBV6-2 and TRBV6-3, were excluded. An analysis done earlier found most TCR beta V segments productive about 87% or about 30% of the time.

The rearrangement uses TRBV20-1 and TRBJ1-2; no definite D call. The specimen was PBMCs. The sequence was obtained from a male donor in good health and CMV-seropositive. The CDR3 nucleotides read TGCAGTGCTCCCCTACCTGGAGGCTACCCCTTC. Translation: CSAPLPGGYPF.